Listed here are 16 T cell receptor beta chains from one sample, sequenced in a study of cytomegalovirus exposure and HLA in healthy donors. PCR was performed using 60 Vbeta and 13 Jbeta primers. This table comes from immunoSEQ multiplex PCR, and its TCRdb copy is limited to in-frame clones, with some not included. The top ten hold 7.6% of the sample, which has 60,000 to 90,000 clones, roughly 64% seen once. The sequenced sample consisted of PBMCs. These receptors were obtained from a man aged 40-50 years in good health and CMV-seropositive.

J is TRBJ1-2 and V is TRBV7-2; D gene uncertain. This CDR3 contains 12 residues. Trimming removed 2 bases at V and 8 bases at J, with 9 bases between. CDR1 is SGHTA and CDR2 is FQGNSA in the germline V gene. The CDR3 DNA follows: TGTGCCAGCAGCTTATACGTCCGGGGCTACACCTTC. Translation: CASSLYVRGYTF.

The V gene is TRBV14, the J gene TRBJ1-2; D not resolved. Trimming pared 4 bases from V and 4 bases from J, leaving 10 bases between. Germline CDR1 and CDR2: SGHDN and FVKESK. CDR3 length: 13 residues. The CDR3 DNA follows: TGTGCCAGCAGCCCCTCCCCTCTCTATGGCTACACCTTC. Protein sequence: CASSPSPLYGYTF.

CDR3 nucleotides: TGTGCCAGCAGTTACGGGACAGGGGGTTTTACTGAAGCTTTCTTT. Its translation is CASSYGTGGFTEAFF. V usage is TRBV6-5 and J usage is TRBJ1-1; TRBD1 agrees at 11 bases. There are 15 residues in the CDR3. CDR1 is MNHEY, CDR2 SVGAGI, per germline. V lost 2 bases and J lost 5; bases outside the gene matches: 4.

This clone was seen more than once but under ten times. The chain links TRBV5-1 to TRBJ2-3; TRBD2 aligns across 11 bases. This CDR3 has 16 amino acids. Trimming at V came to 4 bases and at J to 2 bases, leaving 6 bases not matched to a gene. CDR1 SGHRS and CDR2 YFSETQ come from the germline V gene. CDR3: CASSASSGGPTDTQYF. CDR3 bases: TGCGCCAGCAGCGCTTCTAGCGGGGGGCCCACAGATACGCAGTATTTT.

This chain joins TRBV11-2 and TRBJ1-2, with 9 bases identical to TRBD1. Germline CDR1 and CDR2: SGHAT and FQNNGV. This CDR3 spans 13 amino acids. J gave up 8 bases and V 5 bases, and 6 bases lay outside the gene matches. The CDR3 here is CASSPGQGGGYTF. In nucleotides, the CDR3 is TGTGCCAGCAGCCCGGGACAGGGAGGGGGCTACACCTTC.

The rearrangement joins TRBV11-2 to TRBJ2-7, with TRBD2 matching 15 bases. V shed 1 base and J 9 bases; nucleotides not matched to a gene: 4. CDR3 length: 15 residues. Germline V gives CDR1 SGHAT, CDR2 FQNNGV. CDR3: CASSLGGLAGGMQYF. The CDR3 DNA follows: TGTGCCAGCAGCTTAGGTGGACTAGCGGGGGGGATGCAGTACTTC.

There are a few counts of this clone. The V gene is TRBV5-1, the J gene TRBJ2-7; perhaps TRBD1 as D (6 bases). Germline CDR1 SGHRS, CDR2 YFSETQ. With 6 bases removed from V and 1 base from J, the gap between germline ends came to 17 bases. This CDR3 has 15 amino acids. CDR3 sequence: CASNVDRPGSYEQYF. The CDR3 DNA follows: TGCGCCAGCAATGTTGACAGGCCCGGATCCTACGAGCAGTACTTC. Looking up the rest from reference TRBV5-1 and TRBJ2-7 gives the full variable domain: KAGVTQTPRYLIKTRGQQVTLSCSPISGHRSVSWYQQTPGQGLQFLFEYFSETQRNKGNFPGRFSGRQFSNSRSEMNVSTLELGDSALYLCASNVDRPGSYEQYFGPGTRLTVT.

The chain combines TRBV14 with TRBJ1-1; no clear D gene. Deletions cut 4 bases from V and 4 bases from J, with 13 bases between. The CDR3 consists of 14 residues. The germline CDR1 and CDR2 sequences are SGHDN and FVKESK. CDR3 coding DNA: TGTGCCAGCAGCCCCCCCGGGGTCGGCACTGAAGCTTTCTTT. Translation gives CASSPPGVGTEAFF.

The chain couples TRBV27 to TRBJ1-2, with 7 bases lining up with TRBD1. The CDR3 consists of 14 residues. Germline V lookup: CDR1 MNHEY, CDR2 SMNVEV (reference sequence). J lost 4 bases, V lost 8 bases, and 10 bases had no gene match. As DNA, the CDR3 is TGTGCCAGCGGGATCCCGGGACAGAGCTATGGCTACACCTTC. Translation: CASGIPGQSYGYTF.

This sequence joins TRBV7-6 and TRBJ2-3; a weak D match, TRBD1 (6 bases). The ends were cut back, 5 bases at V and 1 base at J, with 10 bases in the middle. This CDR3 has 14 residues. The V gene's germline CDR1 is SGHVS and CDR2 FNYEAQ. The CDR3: CASSPAGGTDTQYF. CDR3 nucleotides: TGTGCCAGCAGCCCGGCAGGGGGCACAGATACGCAGTATTTT. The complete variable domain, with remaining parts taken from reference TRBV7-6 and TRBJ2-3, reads GAGVSQSPRYKVTKRGQDVALRCDPISGHVSLYWYRQALGQGPEFLTYFNYEAQQDKSGLPNDRFSAERPEGSISTLTIQRTEQRDSAMYRCASSPAGGTDTQYFGPGTRLTVL.

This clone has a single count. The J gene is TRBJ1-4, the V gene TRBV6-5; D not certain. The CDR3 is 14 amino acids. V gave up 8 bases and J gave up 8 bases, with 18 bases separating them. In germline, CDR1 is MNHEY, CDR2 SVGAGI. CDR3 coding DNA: TGTGCCAGCCGGAACCTCGGGGTCCGGGAAAAACTGTTTTTT. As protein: CASRNLGVREKLFF.

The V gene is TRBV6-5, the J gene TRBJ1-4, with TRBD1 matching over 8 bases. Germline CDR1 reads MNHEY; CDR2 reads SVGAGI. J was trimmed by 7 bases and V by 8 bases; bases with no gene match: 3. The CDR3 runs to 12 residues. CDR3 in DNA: TGTGCCAGCGGACAGGGAGGTGAAAAACTGTTTTTT. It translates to CASGQGGEKLFF.

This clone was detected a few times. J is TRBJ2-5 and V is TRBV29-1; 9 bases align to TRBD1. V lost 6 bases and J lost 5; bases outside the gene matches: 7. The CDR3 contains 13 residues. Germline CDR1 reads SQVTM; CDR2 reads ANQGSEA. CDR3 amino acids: CSVTQGARETQYF. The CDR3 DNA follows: TGCAGCGTGACACAGGGGGCGCGGGAGACCCAGTACTTC.

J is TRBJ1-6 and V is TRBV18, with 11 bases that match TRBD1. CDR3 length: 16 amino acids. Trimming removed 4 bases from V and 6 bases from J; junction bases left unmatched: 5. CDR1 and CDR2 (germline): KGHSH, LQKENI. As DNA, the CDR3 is TGTGCCAGCTCACTCAGCGGGACAGGGGGTAATTCACCCCTCCACTTT. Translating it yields CASSLSGTGGNSPLHF.

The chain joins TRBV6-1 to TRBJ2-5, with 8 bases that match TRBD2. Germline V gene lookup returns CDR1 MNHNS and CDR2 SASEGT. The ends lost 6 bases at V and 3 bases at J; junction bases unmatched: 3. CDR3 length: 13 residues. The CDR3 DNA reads TGTGCCAGCAGATTTAGCGGGGAAGAGACCCAGTACTTC. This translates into CASRFSGEETQYF.

CDR3 protein: CASSYSSGIYEQYF. CDR3 coding DNA: TGTGCCAGCAGTTACTCGTCGGGGATCTACGAGCAGTACTTC. The chain has TRBV6-6 and TRBJ2-7, with D perhaps matching TRBD2 (5 bases). Trimming removed 0 bases at V and 3 bases at J, with 9 bases between. The V gene's germline CDR1 is MNHNY and CDR2 SVGAGI (reference sequence). CDR3 length: 14 residues.